Below, one T cell receptor (beta chain) is given with its context. No antigen is known for it. The PCR contained 60 Vbeta and 13 Jbeta primers. Profiled with immunoSEQ multiplex PCR; TCRdb holds only in-frame clones, not every one. With tens of thousands of clones in the sample, the ten largest clones hold 0.58%. This sample is part of a study of cytomegalovirus exposure and HLA in healthy donors. Findings and caveats of the study: TCR beta chains associated with HLA were, in a later analysis, more clonally expanded than equally common others. In vitro assays verified that a few CMV-associated chains recognized CMV antigens specifically.

The germline V gene encodes CDR1 SGHRS and CDR2 YFSETQ. This CDR3 spans 13 amino acids. V lost 0 bases to trimming and J lost 5 bases, with 6 bases between them. The source of this sequence is a man aged 45-65 years in good health and CMV-seronegative. Sequenced input: PBMCs. The chain couples TRBV5-1 to TRBJ1-5; D gene ambiguous. The CDR3: CASSLGQYQPQHF. CDR3 nucleotides: TGCGCCAGCAGCTTGGGGCAGTATCAGCCCCAGCATTTT.